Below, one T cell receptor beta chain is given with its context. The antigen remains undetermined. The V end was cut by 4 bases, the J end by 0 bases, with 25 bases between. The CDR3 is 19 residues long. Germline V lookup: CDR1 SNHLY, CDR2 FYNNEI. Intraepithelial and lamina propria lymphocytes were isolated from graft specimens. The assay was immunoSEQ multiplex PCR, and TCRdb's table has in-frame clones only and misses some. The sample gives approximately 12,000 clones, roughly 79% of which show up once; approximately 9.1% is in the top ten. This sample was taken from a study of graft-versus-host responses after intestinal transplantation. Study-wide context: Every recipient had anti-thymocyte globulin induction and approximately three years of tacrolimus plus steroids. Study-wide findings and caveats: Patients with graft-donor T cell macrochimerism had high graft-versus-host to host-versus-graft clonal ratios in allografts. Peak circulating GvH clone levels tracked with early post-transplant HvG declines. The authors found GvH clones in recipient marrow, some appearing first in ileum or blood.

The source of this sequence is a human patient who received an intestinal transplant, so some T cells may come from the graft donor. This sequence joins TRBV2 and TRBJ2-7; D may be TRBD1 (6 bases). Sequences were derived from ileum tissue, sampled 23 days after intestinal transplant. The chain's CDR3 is CASSVFPGALSGFSYEQYF. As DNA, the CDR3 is TGTGCCAGCAGTGTATTTCCAGGGGCGTTAAGTGGGTTCTCCTACGAGCAGTACTTC.